Below, one T cell receptor beta chain is given with its context. CDR1 SGDLS and CDR2 YYNGEE come from the germline V gene. V gave up 0 bases and J gave up 4 bases, with 5 bases separating them. The CDR3 is 12 amino acids. The sample is drawn from a study of T cell responses to AZD1222 COVID-19 vaccine. The repertoire was sequenced with immunoSEQ multiplex PCR; TCRdb's copy has only in-frame clones and lacks some. The sample carries about 150,000 clones, roughly 87% recorded once. This clonotype originated in an adult who received the AZD1222 COVID-19 vaccine. This specimen consisted of peripheral blood, obtained 28 days after the second AZD1222 dose. The gene calls are TRBV9 and TRBJ2-7; D is ambiguous. The CDR3 here is CASSVGEYEQYF. The CDR3 DNA is TGTGCCAGCAGCGTAGGGGAATACGAGCAGTACTTC.